The 31 T cell receptor beta chains reported below all come from one sample, sequenced in a study of beta chain features in type 1 diabetes. General study points: Shortening that was moderate but significant affected the TCRB CDR3s of Type 1 diabetes patients in all four CD4+ subsets.

Every isolated RNA sample was fully reverse transcribed, so sequencing captured expressed TCRB transcripts. Sequencing was performed with immunoSEQ multiplex PCR; in TCRdb, only in-frame clones are kept and a portion is missing. The sample lists more than 150,000 clones; around 9% were seen once. The antigens these receptors bind are not known. Sequencing was carried out using central memory CD4+ T cells from blood. These receptor sequences come from a young woman with type 1 diabetes.

The rearrangement joins TRBV14 to TRBJ1-1; 10 nucleotides agree with TRBD1. This CDR3 has 15 residues. The germline gives CDR1 SGHDN, CDR2 FVKESK. V was clipped by 1 base and J by 4 bases; unmatched bases: 3. The CDR3 sequence is CASSQAGTGVTEAFF. The CDR3 region has the DNA TGTGCCAGCAGCCAAGCAGGGACAGGGGTCACTGAAGCTTTCTTT. The variable domain in full, with the rest retrieved from reference TRBV14 and TRBJ1-1, is EAGVTQFPSHSVIEKGQTVTLRCDPISGHDNLYWYRRVMGKEIKFLLHFVKESKQDESGMPNNRFLAERTGGTYSTLKVQPAELEDSGVYFCASSQAGTGVTEAFFGQGTRLTVV.

The V call is TRBV2, the J call TRBJ2-4; TRBD2 matches at 8 bases. V lost 7 bases, J lost 7 bases, and 9 bases stayed unmatched. The CDR3 sequence is 14 residues long. Per the germline V gene, CDR1 is SNHLY and CDR2 is FYNNEI. CDR3 in amino acids: CASNRAGGGNIQYF. CDR3 coding DNA: TGTGCCAGCAATAGGGCGGGAGGCGGGAACATTCAGTACTTC.

The chain links TRBV28 to TRBJ2-7; tentatively, D is TRBD1 (5 bases). Germline V lookup: CDR1 MDHEN, CDR2 SYDVKM. The CDR3 has 15 amino acids. The V end lost 7 bases, the J end lost 0 bases, and 16 bases lay between the germline ends. CDR3 protein: CASNPTDAHSYEQYF. The CDR3 DNA reads as TGTGCCAGCAACCCGACAGACGCCCACTCCTACGAGCAGTACTTC.

This clone was recorded a few times. The chain uses TRBV2 and TRBJ2-1; D is perhaps TRBD1 (5 bases). V lost 7 bases, J lost 2 bases, and 12 bases lay in between. The CDR3 runs 14 residues. CDR1 and CDR2 (germline): SNHLY, FYNNEI. CDR3 sequence: CASTPGRTYNEQFF. In DNA, the CDR3 is TGTGCCAGCACGCCAGGGCGGACCTACAATGAGCAGTTCTTC.

The chain links TRBV27 to TRBJ1-2; a possible D gene is TRBD1 (5 bases). Trimming shortened V by 4 bases and J by 3 bases, and 15 bases separated the two germline ends. Per the germline V gene, CDR1 is MNHEY and CDR2 is SMNVEV (reference sequence). The CDR3 covers 15 residues. CDR3 in amino acids: CASSSIDSLHYGYTF. Here the CDR3 DNA reads TGTGCCAGCAGTTCCATTGACAGCCTACACTATGGCTACACCTTC.

This clone was counted a few times. The rearrangement links TRBV11-3 to TRBJ2-7, with 11 positions matching TRBD2. Germline CDR1 is SGHNT and CDR2 is YENEEA. J lost 7 bases, V lost 2 bases, and 7 bases had no gene match. The CDR3 totals 15 residues. This chain's CDR3 is CASSLSPSGRSEQYF. The CDR3 DNA reads as TGTGCCAGCAGCTTATCGCCTAGCGGGAGGAGTGAGCAGTACTTC.

V is TRBV30 and J is TRBJ1-1, with unresolved D. Deletions cut 4 bases from V and 0 bases from J, with 9 bases between. There are 13 residues in the CDR3. Germline lookup yields CDR1 GTSNPN and CDR2 SVGIG (reference sequence). The CDR3 protein is CAWTDNVNTEAFF. The DNA for the CDR3 is TGTGCCTGGACCGACAACGTGAACACTGAAGCTTTCTTT.

This clone was picked up a small number of times. The chain recombines TRBV9 with TRBJ1-5, with 7 nucleotides matching TRBD1. CDR1 is SGDLS and CDR2 is YYNGEE in the germline V gene. V shed 1 base and J 5 bases; nucleotides not matched to a gene: 6. The length of the CDR3 is 15 residues. The CDR3 DNA follows: TGTGCCAGCAGCGTATCACAGGGGTTCGATCAGCCCCAGCATTTT. It specifies CASSVSQGFDQPQHF.

The chain is built from TRBV6-5 and TRBJ2-7, with TRBD1 identical over 8 bases. The CDR3 runs to 14 residues. Germline V gives CDR1 MNHEY, CDR2 SVGAGI. Germline trimming cut 8 bases from V and 2 bases from J; bases unmatched to any gene: 8. The CDR3 sequence is CASARDRMAYEQYF. In DNA form, the CDR3 reads TGTGCCAGCGCTCGGGACAGGATGGCCTACGAGCAGTACTTC.

This clone was counted only a few times. This chain links TRBV2 with TRBJ1-1; 8 nucleotides agree with TRBD1. V dropped 5 bases and J dropped 6; count of bases not matched to a gene: 2. The CDR3 has 12 amino acids. Germline V gene sequence: CDR1 SNHLY, CDR2 FYNNEI. The CDR3 spells CASSLTGAEAFF. The CDR3, as DNA: TGTGCCAGCAGTCTGACAGGGGCTGAAGCTTTCTTT.

The rearrangement links TRBV12-5 to TRBJ2-1; 7 bases align to TRBD2. V lost 3 bases, J lost 5 bases, and 7 bases stayed unmatched. From germline, CDR1 is LGHNT and CDR2 FRNRAP. The CDR3 has 15 residues. The CDR3 DNA sequence: TGTGCTAGTGGTTTAGGCCTAGCGGAAGACAATGAGCAGTTCTTC. Its translation is CASGLGLAEDNEQFF.

This chain joins TRBV18 and TRBJ2-3, with 8 bases aligning to TRBD1. CDR3 length: 15 amino acids. Germline V CDR1 and CDR2: KGHSH, LQKENI. Unmatched junction bases numbered 14, after V lost 10 bases and J lost 5 bases. The CDR3 is CANSKIGQGGDTQYF. The CDR3 nucleotides read TGTGCCAACAGTAAGATAGGACAGGGAGGAGATACGCAGTATTTT.

This clone occurred a few times. The J gene is TRBJ2-1, the V gene TRBV5-1, with TRBD1 matching over 11 bases. Germline V CDR1 and CDR2: SGHRS, YFSETQ. The trim removed 4 bases at V and 10 bases at J, leaving 10 bases unmatched. The CDR3 length is 15 residues. DNA of the CDR3: TGCGCCAGCAGCATTCTTGGACAGGGGGCTAGGGAGCAGTTCTTC. Its translation: CASSILGQGAREQFF.

This chain connects TRBV29-1 to TRBJ2-2; 11 positions agree with TRBD2. Looked up from germline, CDR1 is SQVTM and CDR2 is ANQGSEA. This CDR3 is built from 16 residues. The trim removed 5 bases at V and 3 bases at J, leaving 8 bases unmatched. The CDR3 DNA reads as TGCAGCGTTTTTAGCGGGAGGGCCGGGTACACCGGGGAGCTGTTTTTT. This encodes CSVFSGRAGYTGELFF.

The V call is TRBV7-6, the J call TRBJ2-1; the match to TRBD2 covers 11 bases. The germline V gene encodes CDR1 SGHVS and CDR2 FNYEAQ. J lost 13 bases, V lost 5 bases, and 7 bases had no gene match. CDR3 length equals 13 residues. The CDR3 loop reads CASSPRRLAGQFF. The CDR3 DNA reads as TGTGCCAGCAGCCCTCGCAGACTAGCGGGACAGTTCTTC.

The chain couples TRBV14 to TRBJ1-1; D is unclear. Germline-derived CDR1 and CDR2 are SGHDN and FVKESK. This CDR3 is built from 13 residues. The germline V and J ends were trimmed by 3 bases and 0 bases, with 5 bases remaining between them. The CDR3 is CASSQGMNTEAFF. CDR3 DNA sequence: TGTGCCAGCAGCCAGGGCATGAACACTGAAGCTTTCTTT.

The rearrangement joins TRBV25-1 to TRBJ2-1; weak D call: TRBD2 (5 bases). The V end was cut by 6 bases, the J end by 9 bases, with 12 bases between. Germline V gene lookup returns CDR1 MGHDK and CDR2 SYGVNS. The CDR3 runs to 12 residues. The CDR3 region has the DNA TGTGCCAGCAGATCGCCAGGAGGTGAGCAGTTCTTC. Protein: CASRSPGGEQFF.

The chain combines TRBV28 with TRBJ2-7; 8 bases agree with TRBD2. V shed 4 bases and J 4 bases; nucleotides not matched to a gene: 18. CDR3 length: 18 residues. Germline-derived CDR1 and CDR2 are MDHEN and SYDVKM. For the CDR3, the DNA is TGTGCCAGCAGTTCCCTCCCAAAAAATAGCGGGAAAGCTTACGAGCAGTACTTC. Translating it yields CASSSLPKNSGKAYEQYF.

The chain carries TRBV7-2 and TRBJ2-3; 8 nucleotides match TRBD2. The CDR3 sequence is 13 residues long. Germline CDR1 and CDR2: SGHTA and FQGNSA. V was pared by 5 bases and J by 6 bases, with 4 bases of the junction left unmatched. CDR3 nucleotide sequence: TGTGCCAGCAGCCGGGGGGGGAGGGATACGCAGTATTTT. This gives the protein CASSRGGRDTQYF.

This clone was picked up a small number of times. The J gene is TRBJ2-7, the V gene TRBV30; 11 nucleotides line up with TRBD1. This CDR3 contains 15 residues. Germline V lookup: CDR1 GTSNPN, CDR2 SVGIG (reference sequence). V lost 0 bases and J lost 5; bases outside the gene matches: 6. The DNA for the CDR3 is TGTGCCTGGAGTGTACAGAGGACAGGGGGCGACGAGCAGTACTTC. Translating gives CAWSVQRTGGDEQYF.

This clone has more than one count but fewer than ten. The CDR3: CASSLEAGQETQYF. In DNA, the CDR3 is TGTGCCAGCAGCTTAGAGGCAGGGCAAGAGACCCAGTACTTC. The chain carries TRBV11-2 and TRBJ2-5; possible D gene TRBD1, 5 bases. The germline V gene has CDR1 SGHAT and CDR2 FQNNGV. Trimming left V 0 bases short and J 2 bases short, with 7 bases between. The CDR3 covers 14 residues.

This chain links TRBV29-1 with TRBJ1-2; 10 bases map to TRBD1. The junction had 11 bases not matched to a gene; V was cut back by 6 bases and J by 7 bases. Germline V gene lookup returns CDR1 SQVTM and CDR2 ANQGSEA. This CDR3 has 14 amino acids. This CDR3 is CSVGPGQGIGGYTF. CDR3 coding DNA: TGCAGCGTGGGTCCGGGACAGGGGATAGGTGGCTACACCTTC. The whole variable domain, remainder taken from reference TRBV29-1 and TRBJ1-2, is SAVISQKPSRDICQRGTSLTIQCQVDSQVTMMFWYRQQPGQSLTLIATANQGSEATYESGFVIDKFPISRPNLTFSTLTVSNMSPEDSSIYLCSVGPGQGIGGYTFGSGTRLTVV.

CDR3 sequence (DNA): TGTGCCAGCAGCTTTCTCAGCGGGACTGAAGCTTTCTTT. Translated: CASSFLSGTEAFF. The chain links TRBV5-6 to TRBJ1-1; D call uncertain. The CDR3 extends over 13 amino acids. The V gene lost 2 bases and the J gene lost 5 bases, with 10 bases spanning the gap. Looked up from germline, CDR1 is SGHDT and CDR2 is YYEEEE. Complete variable domain (other parts from reference TRBV5-6 and TRBJ1-1): DAGVTQSPTHLIKTRGQQVTLRCSPKSGHDTVSWYQQALGQGPQFIFQYYEEEERQRGNFPDRFSGHQFPNYSSELNVNALLLGDSALYLCASSFLSGTEAFFGQGTRLTVV.

The chain carries TRBV11-3 and TRBJ2-7, with 9 bases aligning to TRBD2. This CDR3 spans 16 amino acids. Germline trimming cut 5 bases from V and 3 bases from J; bases unmatched to any gene: 11. Germline V CDR1 and CDR2: SGHNT, YENEEA. CDR3 amino acids: CASSPLGRTSVYEQYF. Here the CDR3 DNA reads TGTGCCAGCAGCCCACTAGGGCGGACTAGCGTCTACGAGCAGTACTTC.

In this sample, this clone turned up a few times. V is TRBV9 and J is TRBJ2-2; 9 bases line up with TRBD1. The V gene's germline CDR1 is SGDLS and CDR2 YYNGEE. Trimming at V came to 4 bases and at J to 5 bases, leaving 6 bases not matched to a gene. This CDR3 has 15 amino acids. The CDR3 region is CASSTKGTGTGELFF. Here the CDR3 DNA reads TGTGCCAGCAGCACGAAAGGGACAGGGACCGGGGAGCTGTTTTTT.

This clone was recorded a few times. The chain employs TRBV28 and TRBJ1-5; TRBD1 matches at 10 bases. CDR3 length: 15 residues. Germline trimming cut 4 bases from V and 6 bases from J; bases unmatched to any gene: 6. The V gene's germline CDR1 is MDHEN and CDR2 SYDVKM. The CDR3 sequence is CASSSRRTGGQPQHF. The CDR3 bases are TGTGCCAGCAGTTCGCGACGGACAGGGGGTCAGCCCCAGCATTTT. The full variable domain, with the rest looked up from reference TRBV28 and TRBJ1-5, is DVKVTQSSRYLVKRTGEKVFLECVQDMDHENMFWYRQDPGLGLRLIYFSYDVKMKEKGDIPEGYSVSREKKERFSLILESASTNQTSMYLCASSSRRTGGQPQHFGDGTRLSIL.

The J gene is TRBJ2-1, the V gene TRBV5-1; 7 bases are a match to TRBD2. J was trimmed by 9 bases and V by 1 base; bases with no gene match: 4. The germline V gene encodes CDR1 SGHRS and CDR2 YFSETQ. CDR3 length: 13 amino acids. In DNA form, the CDR3 reads TGCGCCAGCAGCTTGCGGGAGGAGGGTGAGCAGTTCTTC. This encodes CASSLREEGEQFF.

This clone was counted between two and nine times. The chain has TRBV27 and TRBJ1-5; D not certain. Trimming stripped 6 bases from V and 5 bases from J, with 14 bases between. The CDR3 runs to 14 residues. Germline V lookup: CDR1 MNHEY, CDR2 SMNVEV (reference sequence). The CDR3 is CASSHRDKYQPQHF. The CDR3 DNA sequence: TGTGCCAGCAGCCACCGGGATAAATATCAGCCCCAGCATTTT.

The rearrangement links TRBV2 to TRBJ1-2; tentatively, D is TRBD1 (6 bases). Deletions cut 6 bases from V and 0 bases from J, with 8 bases between. The CDR3 sequence is 13 residues long. Germline CDR1 and CDR2: SNHLY and FYNNEI. The CDR3 here is CASRDRANYGYTF. CDR3 nucleotide sequence: TGTGCCAGCAGGGACAGAGCTAACTATGGCTACACCTTC.

This chain joins TRBV7-2 and TRBJ1-1; 7 bases align to TRBD1. The CDR3 is made up of 16 amino acids. Per the germline V gene, CDR1 is SGHTA and CDR2 is FQGNSA. With 1 base clipped from V and 2 bases from J, the junction kept 7 bases outside the gene matches. CDR3 in amino acids: CASSLGGGRLNTEAFF. CDR3 nucleotides: TGTGCCAGCAGCTTAGGAGGGGGCAGACTTAACACTGAAGCTTTCTTT.

The chain couples TRBV7-3 to TRBJ2-1; D possibly corresponds to TRBD1 (5 bases). V dropped 6 bases and J dropped 0 bases, with 12 bases sitting between them. CDR1 is SGHTA, CDR2 FQGTGA, per germline. The CDR3 totals 15 residues. DNA of the CDR3: TGTGCCAGCAGTTGGGGCAGTAACTCCTACAATGAGCAGTTCTTC. It yields the protein CASSWGSNSYNEQFF.